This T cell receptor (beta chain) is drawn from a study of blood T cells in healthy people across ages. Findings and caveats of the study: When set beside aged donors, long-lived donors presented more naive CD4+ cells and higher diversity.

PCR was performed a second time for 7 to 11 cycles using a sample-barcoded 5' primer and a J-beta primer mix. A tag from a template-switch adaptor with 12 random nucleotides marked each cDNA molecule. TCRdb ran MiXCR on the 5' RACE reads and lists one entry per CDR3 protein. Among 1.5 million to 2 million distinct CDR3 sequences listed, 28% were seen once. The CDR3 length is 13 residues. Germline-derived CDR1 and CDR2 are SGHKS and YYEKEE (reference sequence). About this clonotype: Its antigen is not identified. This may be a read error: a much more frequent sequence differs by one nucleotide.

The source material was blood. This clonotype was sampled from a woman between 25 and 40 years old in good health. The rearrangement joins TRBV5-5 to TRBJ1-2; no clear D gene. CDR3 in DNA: TGTGCCAGCGGCTTGATCTTGCGGGGTGGCTACACCTTC. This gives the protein CASGLILRGGYTF. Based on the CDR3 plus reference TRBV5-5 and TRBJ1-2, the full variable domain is DAGVTQSPTHLIKTRGQQVTLRCSPISGHKSVSWYQQVLGQGPQFIFQYYEKEERGRGNFPDRFSARQFPNYSSELNVNALLLGDSALYLCASGLILRGGYTFGSGTRLTVV.